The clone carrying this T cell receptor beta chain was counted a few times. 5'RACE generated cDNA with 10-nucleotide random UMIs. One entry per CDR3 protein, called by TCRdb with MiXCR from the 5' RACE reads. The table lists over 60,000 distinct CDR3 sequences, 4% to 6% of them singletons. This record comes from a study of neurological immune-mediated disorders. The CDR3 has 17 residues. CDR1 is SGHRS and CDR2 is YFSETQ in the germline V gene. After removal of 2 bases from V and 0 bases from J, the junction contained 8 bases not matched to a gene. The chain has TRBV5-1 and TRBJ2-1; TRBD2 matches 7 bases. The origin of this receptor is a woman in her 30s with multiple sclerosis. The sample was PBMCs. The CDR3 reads CASSLKPSGDSYNEQFF. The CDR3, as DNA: TGCGCCAGCAGCTTAAAACCAAGCGGGGACTCCTACAATGAGCAGTTCTTC.